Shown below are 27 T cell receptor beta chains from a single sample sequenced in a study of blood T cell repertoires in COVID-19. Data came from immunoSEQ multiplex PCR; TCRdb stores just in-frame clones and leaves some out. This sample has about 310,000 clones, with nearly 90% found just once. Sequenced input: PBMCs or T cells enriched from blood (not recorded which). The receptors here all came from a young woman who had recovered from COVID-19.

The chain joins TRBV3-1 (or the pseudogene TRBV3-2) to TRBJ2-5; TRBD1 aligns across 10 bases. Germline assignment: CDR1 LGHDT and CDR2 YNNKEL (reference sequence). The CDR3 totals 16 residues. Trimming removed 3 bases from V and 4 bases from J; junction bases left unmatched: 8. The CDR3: CASSQRMGTGAETQYF. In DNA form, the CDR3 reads TGTGCCAGCAGCCAGAGGATGGGGACAGGGGCAGAGACCCAGTACTTC.

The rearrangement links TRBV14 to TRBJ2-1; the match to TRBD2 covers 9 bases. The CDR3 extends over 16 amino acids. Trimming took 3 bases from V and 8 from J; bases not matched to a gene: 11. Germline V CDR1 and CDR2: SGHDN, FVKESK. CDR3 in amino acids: CASSHPGTSILHEQFF. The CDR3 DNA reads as TGTGCCAGCAGCCATCCCGGGACTAGCATCCTGCATGAGCAGTTCTTC.

CDR3: CASSAQGNTEAFF. The CDR3 DNA is TGCGCCAGCAGTGCGCAGGGAAACACTGAAGCTTTCTTT. This chain links TRBV10-2 with TRBJ1-1, with a tentative D call TRBD1 (5 bases). The V gene's germline CDR1 is WSHSY and CDR2 SAAADI. This CDR3 contains 13 residues. V lost 4 bases, J lost 2 bases, and 8 bases lay in between.

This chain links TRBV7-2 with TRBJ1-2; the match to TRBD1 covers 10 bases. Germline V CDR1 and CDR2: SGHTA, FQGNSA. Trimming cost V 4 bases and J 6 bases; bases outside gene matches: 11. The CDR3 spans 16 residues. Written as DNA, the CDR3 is TGTGCCAGCAGCTGGGGGGGACAGGGGAAAGGGAATGGCTACACCTTC. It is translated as CASSWGGQGKGNGYTF.

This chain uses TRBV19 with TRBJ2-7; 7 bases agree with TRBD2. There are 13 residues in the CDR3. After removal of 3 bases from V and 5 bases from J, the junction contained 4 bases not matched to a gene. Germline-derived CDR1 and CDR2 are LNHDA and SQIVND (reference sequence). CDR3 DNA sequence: TGTGCCAGTAGTATGGGGGGGAGCGACGAGCAGTACTTC. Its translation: CASSMGGSDEQYF.

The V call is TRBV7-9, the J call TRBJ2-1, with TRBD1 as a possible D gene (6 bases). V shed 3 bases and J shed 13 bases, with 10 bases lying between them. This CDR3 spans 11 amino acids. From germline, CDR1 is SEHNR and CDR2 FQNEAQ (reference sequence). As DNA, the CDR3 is TGTGCCAGCAGCTTTGACAGGTCCCAGTTCTTC. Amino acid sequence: CASSFDRSQFF.

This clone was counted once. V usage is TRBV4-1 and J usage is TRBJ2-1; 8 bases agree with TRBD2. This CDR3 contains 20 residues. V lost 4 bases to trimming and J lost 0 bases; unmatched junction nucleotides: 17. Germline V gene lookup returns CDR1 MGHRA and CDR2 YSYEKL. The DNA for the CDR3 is TGCGCCAGCAGCCCTGGCGGGAGGCCAAGATATACATCCTCCTACAATGAGCAGTTCTTC. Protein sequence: CASSPGGRPRYTSSYNEQFF.

In DNA form, the CDR3 reads TGTGCCAGCAGCCTAAGACAGGGGTTGGGCGGCTACACCTTC. This codes for CASSLRQGLGGYTF. The V gene is TRBV13, the J gene TRBJ1-2, with 8 bases identical to TRBD1. CDR1 and CDR2 from the germline V gene are PRHDT and FYEKMQ (reference sequence). The CDR3 consists of 14 residues. With 5 bases clipped from V and 8 bases from J, the junction kept 10 bases outside the gene matches.

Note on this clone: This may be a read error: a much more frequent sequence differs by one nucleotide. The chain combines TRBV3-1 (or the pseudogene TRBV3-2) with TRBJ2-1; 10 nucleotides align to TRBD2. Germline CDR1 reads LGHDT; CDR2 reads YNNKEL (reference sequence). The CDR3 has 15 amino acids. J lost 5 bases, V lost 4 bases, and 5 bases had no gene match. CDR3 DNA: TGTGCCAGCAGCCGAGGACTAGCGGCTAACAATGAGCAGTTCTTC. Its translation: CASSRGLAANNEQFF.

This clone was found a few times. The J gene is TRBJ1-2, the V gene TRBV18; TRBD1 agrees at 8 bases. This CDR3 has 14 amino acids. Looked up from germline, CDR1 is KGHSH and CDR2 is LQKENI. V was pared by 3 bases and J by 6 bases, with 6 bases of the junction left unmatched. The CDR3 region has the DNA TGTGCCAGCTCACCCCAGGGGGCGCAGGATGGCTACACCTTC. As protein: CASSPQGAQDGYTF.

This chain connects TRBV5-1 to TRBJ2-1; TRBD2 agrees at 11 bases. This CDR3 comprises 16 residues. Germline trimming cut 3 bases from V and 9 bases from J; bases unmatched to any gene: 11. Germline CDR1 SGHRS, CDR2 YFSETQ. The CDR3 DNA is TGCGCCAGCAGCTCGGTAGCGGGAGGGCCAGGTGGTGAGCAGTTCTTC. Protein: CASSSVAGGPGGEQFF.

DNA of the CDR3: TGCGCCAGCAGCAAGAGACTAGCGGGAGGCGTAGAGCAGTTCTTC. This gives the protein CASSKRLAGGVEQFF. The J gene is TRBJ2-1, the V gene TRBV5-1; 13 positions match TRBD2. This CDR3 has 15 residues. J gave up 10 bases and V 4 bases, and 8 bases lay outside the gene matches. Germline V gives CDR1 SGHRS, CDR2 YFSETQ.

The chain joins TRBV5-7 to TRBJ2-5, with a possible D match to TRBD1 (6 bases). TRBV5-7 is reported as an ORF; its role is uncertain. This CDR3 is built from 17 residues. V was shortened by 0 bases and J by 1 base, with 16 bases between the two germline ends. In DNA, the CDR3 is TGTGCCAGCAGCTTGGGTCGGCAGGGGAAATCCCAAGAGACCCAGTACTTC. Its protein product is CASSLGRQGKSQETQYF.

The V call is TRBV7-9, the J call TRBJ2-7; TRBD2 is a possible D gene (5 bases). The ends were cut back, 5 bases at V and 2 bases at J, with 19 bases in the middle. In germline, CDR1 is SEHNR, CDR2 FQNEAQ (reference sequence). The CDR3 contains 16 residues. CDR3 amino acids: CASSPAFFAGTYEQYF. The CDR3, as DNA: TGTGCCAGCAGCCCAGCCTTTTTCGCGGGCACCTACGAGCAGTACTTC.

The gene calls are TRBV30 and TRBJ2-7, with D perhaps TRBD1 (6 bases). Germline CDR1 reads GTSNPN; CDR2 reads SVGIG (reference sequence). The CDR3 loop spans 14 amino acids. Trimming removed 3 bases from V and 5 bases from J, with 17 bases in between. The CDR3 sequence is CAWSTYRGNNEQYF. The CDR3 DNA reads TGTGCCTGGAGCACCTATAGGGGGAACAACGAGCAGTACTTC. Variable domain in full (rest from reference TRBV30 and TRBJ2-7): SQTIHQWPATLVQPVGSPLSLECTVEGTSNPNLYWYRQAAGRGLQLLFYSVGIGQISSEVPQNLSASRPQDRQFILSSKKLLLSDSGFYLCAWSTYRGNNEQYFGPGTRLTVT.

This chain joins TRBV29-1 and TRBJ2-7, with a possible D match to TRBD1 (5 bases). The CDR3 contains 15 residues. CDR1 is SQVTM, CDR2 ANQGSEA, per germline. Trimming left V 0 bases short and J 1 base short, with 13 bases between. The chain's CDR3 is CSVEDDNRLSYEQYF. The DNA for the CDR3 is TGCAGCGTTGAAGATGATAACAGGTTGTCCTACGAGCAGTACTTC.

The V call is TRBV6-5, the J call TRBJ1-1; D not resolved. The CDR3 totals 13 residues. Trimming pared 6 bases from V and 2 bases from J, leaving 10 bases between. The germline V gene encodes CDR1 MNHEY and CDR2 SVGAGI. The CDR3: CASSYRTNTEAFF. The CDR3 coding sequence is TGTGCCAGCAGCTATCGGACTAACACTGAAGCTTTCTTT.

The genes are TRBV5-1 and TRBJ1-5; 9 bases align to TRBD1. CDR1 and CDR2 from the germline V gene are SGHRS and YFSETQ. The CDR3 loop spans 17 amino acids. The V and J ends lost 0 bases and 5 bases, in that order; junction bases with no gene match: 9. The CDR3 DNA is TGCGCCAGCAGCTTGGGTAACGTGGGACAGGGATATCAGCCCCAGCATTTT. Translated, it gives CASSLGNVGQGYQPQHF.

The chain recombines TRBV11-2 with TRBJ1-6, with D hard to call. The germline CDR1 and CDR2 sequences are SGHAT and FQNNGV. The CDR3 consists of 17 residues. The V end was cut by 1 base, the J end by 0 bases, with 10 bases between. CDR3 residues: CASSLGGTSSYNSPLHF. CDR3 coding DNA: TGTGCCAGCAGCTTAGGTGGCACCAGCTCCTATAATTCACCCCTCCACTTT.

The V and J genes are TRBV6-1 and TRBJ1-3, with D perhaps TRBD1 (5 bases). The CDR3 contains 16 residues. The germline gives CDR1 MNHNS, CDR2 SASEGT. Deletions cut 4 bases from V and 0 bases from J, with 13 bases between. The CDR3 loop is CASSAYDRYSGNTIYF. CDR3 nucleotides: TGTGCCAGCAGTGCATACGACAGATACTCTGGAAACACCATATATTTT.

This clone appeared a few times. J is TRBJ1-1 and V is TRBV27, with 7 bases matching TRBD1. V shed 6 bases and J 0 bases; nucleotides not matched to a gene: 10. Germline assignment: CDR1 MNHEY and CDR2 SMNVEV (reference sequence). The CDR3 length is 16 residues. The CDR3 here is CASRPEQGPVNTEAFF. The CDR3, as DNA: TGTGCCAGCAGACCCGAACAGGGGCCGGTGAACACTGAAGCTTTCTTT.

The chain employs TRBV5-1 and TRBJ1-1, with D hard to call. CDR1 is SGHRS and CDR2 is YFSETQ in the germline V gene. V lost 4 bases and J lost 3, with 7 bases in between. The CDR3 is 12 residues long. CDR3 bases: TGCGCCAGCAGCCGGGGATACACTGAAGCTTTCTTT. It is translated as CASSRGYTEAFF.

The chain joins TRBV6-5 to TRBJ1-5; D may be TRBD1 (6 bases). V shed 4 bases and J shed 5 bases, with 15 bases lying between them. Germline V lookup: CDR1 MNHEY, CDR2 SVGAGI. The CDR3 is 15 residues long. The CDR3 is CASSLPGQIDQPQHF. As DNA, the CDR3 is TGTGCCAGCAGTTTGCCTGGACAGATAGATCAGCCCCAGCATTTT.

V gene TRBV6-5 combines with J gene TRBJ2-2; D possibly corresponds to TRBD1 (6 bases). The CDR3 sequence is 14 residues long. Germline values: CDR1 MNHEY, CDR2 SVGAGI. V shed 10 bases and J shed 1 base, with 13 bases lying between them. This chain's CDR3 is CATTGHMNTGELFF. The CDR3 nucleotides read TGTGCCACCACGGGACACATGAACACCGGGGAGCTGTTTTTT.

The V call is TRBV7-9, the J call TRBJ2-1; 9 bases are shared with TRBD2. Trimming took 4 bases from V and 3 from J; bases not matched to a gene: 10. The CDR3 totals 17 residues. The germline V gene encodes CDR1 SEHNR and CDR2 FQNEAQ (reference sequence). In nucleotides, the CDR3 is TGTGCCAGCAGCTCCCCGGGACTAGCCAGATACTACAATGAGCAGTTCTTC. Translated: CASSSPGLARYYNEQFF.

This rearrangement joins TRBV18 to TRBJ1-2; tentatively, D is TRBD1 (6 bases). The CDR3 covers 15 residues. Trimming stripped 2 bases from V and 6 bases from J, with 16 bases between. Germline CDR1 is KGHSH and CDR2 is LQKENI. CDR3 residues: CASSPGQRYMNGYTF. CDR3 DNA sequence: TGTGCCAGCTCACCAGGACAGAGATATATGAATGGCTACACCTTC.

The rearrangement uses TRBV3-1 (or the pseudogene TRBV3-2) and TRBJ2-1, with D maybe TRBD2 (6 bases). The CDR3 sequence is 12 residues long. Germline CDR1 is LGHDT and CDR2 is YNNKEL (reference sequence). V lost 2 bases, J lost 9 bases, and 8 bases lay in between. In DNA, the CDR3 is TGTGCCAGCAGCCAAAGGGACTCTGAGCAGTTCTTC. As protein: CASSQRDSEQFF.